These 27 T cell receptor beta chains were sequenced from one sample in a study of molecular identifiers for immune sequencing clone quantification. MiXCR was run by TCRdb on the PCR reads, yielding one entry per CDR3 protein. There are about 500,000 distinct CDR3 sequences in the sample; under 30% occur only once, and 0.76% lies in the top ten. The material sequenced was naive CD8+ T cells from blood, with Jurkat cell RNA spiked in. Subset meaning: FACS-sorted CD8+CD4-CCR7+CD45RA+ naive T cells. The receptor set was obtained from a human donor in good health. Some libraries in this study had Jurkat cell RNA spiked in.

Details on this clonotype: This may be a read error: a much more frequent sequence differs by one nucleotide. The gene calls are TRBV4-1 and TRBJ2-3; the D is unclear. V lost 0 bases and J lost 0, with 10 bases in between. CDR3 length equals 16 residues. Germline V CDR1 and CDR2: MGHRA, YSYEKL. The CDR3 reads CASSQDGADSTDTQYF. The CDR3 DNA follows: TGCGCCAGCAGCCAAGATGGCGCAGACAGCACAGATACGCAGTATTTT.

Turning to this clonotype: Just one base apart from a much larger clone, this may be a read error. This chain uses TRBV7-9 with TRBJ1-1; 7 bases fit TRBD1. The V gene's germline CDR1 is SEHNR and CDR2 FQNEAQ (reference sequence). Germline trimming cut 5 bases from V and 5 bases from J; bases unmatched to any gene: 26. This CDR3 contains 20 residues. The CDR3 spells CASSHDNPNRDSDWGTEAFF. The CDR3 DNA reads as TGTGCCAGCAGCCATGACAATCCAAACCGGGACAGTGACTGGGGAACTGAAGCTTTCTTT.

Regarding this clonotype: A single base separates this from a much larger clone, so it may be a read error. The V gene is TRBV6-2 or TRBV6-3, the J gene TRBJ2-3; a possible D gene is TRBD2 (6 bases). Trimming took 11 bases from V and 5 from J, leaving 11 bases between them. The CDR3 has 11 residues. Per germline, CDR1 MNHEY and CDR2 SVGEGT. The DNA of the CDR3 is TGTGCCCGCGGGGAGTTAGATACGCAGTATTTT. This sequence encodes CARGELDTQYF.

This clonotype has at least ten counts. The V call is TRBV20-1, the J call TRBJ2-2; 11 bases match TRBD1. Germline-derived CDR1 and CDR2 are DFQATT and SNEGSKA (reference sequence). The CDR3 has 15 amino acids. V lost 1 base and J lost 6; bases outside the gene matches: 4. The CDR3 DNA follows: TGCAGTGCTAGAGGCGGACAGGGGGCTGCCGGGGAGCTGTTTTTT. This encodes CSARGGQGAAGELFF.

This clonotype was found once. An end of the junction does not agree with germline; a read error may underlie this. This rearrangement joins TRBV7-9 to TRBJ1-2, with unresolved D. This CDR3 comprises 15 residues. Germline values: CDR1 SEHNR, CDR2 FQNEAQ (reference sequence). As DNA, the CDR3 is TGTGCCAGCAGCTTAGCCCTTCCAGAGGCCTATGGCTGCACCTTC. It translates to CASSLALPEAYGCTF.

The chain has TRBV7-2 and TRBJ2-7; D is perhaps TRBD1 (6 bases). In germline, CDR1 is SGHTA, CDR2 FQGNSA. V lost 6 bases and J 5 bases, leaving 17 bases between the germline ends. This CDR3 is built from 14 residues. The CDR3 is CASSTGTGLDEQYF. Written as DNA, the CDR3 is TGTGCCAGCAGTACCGGAACAGGGCTCGACGAGCAGTACTTC.

This clonotype was counted between two and nine times. V and J are TRBV3-1 and TRBJ1-1; 8 bases agree with TRBD1. The V and J ends lost 5 bases and 0 bases, in that order; junction bases with no gene match: 8. The germline V gene has CDR1 LGHDT and CDR2 YNNKEL (reference sequence). CDR3 size: 16 residues. The CDR3 spells CASSTTGEAMNTEAFF. The CDR3 DNA is TGTGCCAGCAGCACGACAGGGGAGGCAATGAACACTGAAGCTTTCTTT. The full variable domain, its missing parts supplied by reference TRBV3-1 and TRBJ1-1, is DTAVSQTPKYLVTQMGNDKSIKCEQNLGHDTMYWYKQDSKKFLKIMFSYNNKELIINETVPNRFSPKSPDKAHLNLHINSLELGDSAVYFCASSTTGEAMNTEAFFGQGTRLTVV.

This clonotype showed up just a few times. J is TRBJ2-7 and V is TRBV28; 8 bases match TRBD1. CDR1 and CDR2 (germline): MDHEN, SYDVKM. The J segment lost 1 base and the V segment lost 8 bases, leaving 25 bases of the junction unmatched. This CDR3 spans 20 amino acids. Here the CDR3 DNA reads TGTGCCAGCCTCCGGCCTCCCAGACGGACAGGGTATCCCCTTTCCTACGAGCAGTACTTC. Translation gives CASLRPPRRTGYPLSYEQYF.

This clonotype was counted only a few times. A much larger clone lies a single base off, so this may be a read error. The chain employs TRBV2 and TRBJ2-3, with 11 bases aligning to TRBD2. Germline V gene lookup returns CDR1 SNHLY and CDR2 FYNNEI. The CDR3 length is 15 residues. The CDR3 loop reads CAGSMTSGVADTQYF. The CDR3 coding sequence is TGTGCCGGCAGCATGACTAGCGGGGTAGCAGATACGCAGTATTTT.

The chain has TRBV19 and TRBJ1-5; D gene unclear. The CDR3 spans 14 residues. Germline lookup yields CDR1 LNHDA and CDR2 SQIVND (reference sequence). V was clipped by 3 bases and J by 0 bases, with 6 bases between them. CDR3 DNA sequence: TGTGCCAGTAGTATGGGGAGTAGCAATCAGCCCCAGCATTTT. Its protein is CASSMGSSNQPQHF.

Turning to this clonotype: This sequence may be a read error, since a much larger clone differs from it by one base. This chain links TRBV29-1 with TRBJ2-7; 8 bases match TRBD1. In germline, CDR1 is SQVTM, CDR2 ANQGSEA. The CDR3 is 13 amino acids. After removal of 4 bases from V and 4 bases from J, the junction contained 6 bases not matched to a gene. The CDR3 is CSVVDRGEYEQYF. DNA of the CDR3: TGCAGCGTTGTAGACAGGGGCGAGTACGAGCAGTACTTC.

The V and J genes are TRBV20-1 and TRBJ2-5, with a tentative D call TRBD1 (5 bases). In germline, CDR1 is DFQATT, CDR2 SNEGSKA (reference sequence). Trimming left V 1 base short and J 6 bases short, with 12 bases between. The CDR3 is 13 residues long. The CDR3 DNA is TGCAGTGCTAGAGTATCAGGGATGAAGACCCAGTACTTC. This sequence encodes CSARVSGMKTQYF.

This clonotype was seen only a few times. The gene calls are TRBV6-5 and TRBJ2-1; 12 bases are shared with TRBD2. CDR3 length: 16 amino acids. CDR1 and CDR2 (germline): MNHEY, SVGAGI. The junction had 13 bases not matched to a gene; V was cut back by 2 bases and J by 14 bases. CDR3 sequence reads: CASSYPLAGGSTREFF. As DNA, the CDR3 is TGTGCCAGCAGTTACCCGCTAGCGGGGGGGTCAACGAGGGAGTTCTTC.

This chain links TRBV4-2 with TRBJ2-7, with D possibly called TRBD1 or TRBD2 (5 bases each). The CDR3 contains 15 residues. Germline V gives CDR1 LGHNA, CDR2 YNFKEQ. Deletions cut 0 bases from V and 1 base from J, with 10 bases between. The CDR3 protein is CASSQEEGRSYEQYF. CDR3 nucleotides: TGTGCCAGCAGCCAAGAAGAGGGGCGGTCCTACGAGCAGTACTTC.

The sample holds many counts of this clonotype. The chain joins TRBV6-1 to TRBJ1-5; no clear D. CDR1 is MNHNS and CDR2 is SASEGT in the germline V gene. Between the trimmed V and J ends, which lost 1 base and 4 bases, there was a span of 11 bases. The CDR3 extends over 15 amino acids. This chain's CDR3 is CASSEGQPNNQPQHF. The CDR3 DNA sequence: TGTGCCAGCAGTGAAGGGCAGCCTAATAATCAGCCCCAGCATTTT.

Notes on this clonotype: This may come from a read error, since a much larger clone is one base off. The V call is TRBV7-2, the J call TRBJ2-3, with D perhaps TRBD2 (7 bases). The CDR3 length is 17 residues. Germline V CDR1 and CDR2: SGHTA, FQGNSA. The CDR3 is CASSPLGRGGYTGTQYF. Here the CDR3 DNA reads TGTGCCAGCAGCCCCTTAGGCCGCGGGGGCTACACAGGTACGCAGTATTTT.

This clonotype was counted a few times. The chain couples TRBV19 to TRBJ2-3; D is uncertain. Trimming pared 10 bases from V and 1 base from J, leaving 9 bases between. This CDR3 region has 12 residues. CDR1 is LNHDA and CDR2 is SQIVND in the germline V gene (reference sequence). CDR3 in DNA: TGTGCCACCGGCTGGGGCACAGATACGCAGTATTTT. Translation gives CATGWGTDTQYF.

The chain combines TRBV28 with TRBJ2-7; the match to TRBD1 covers 7 bases. The CDR3 length is 15 residues. The V gene end was trimmed by 4 bases and the J gene end by 3 bases; junction bases not matched to a gene: 9. Germline CDR1 is MDHEN and CDR2 is SYDVKM. The CDR3 nucleotides are TGTGCCAGCAGTTCCCGACAGGGTCTCGGCTACGAGCAGTACTTC. Its translation: CASSSRQGLGYEQYF.

Ten or more counts support this clonotype. This chain joins TRBV24-1 and TRBJ2-3; tentative D call: TRBD1 (5 bases). V was shortened by 4 bases and J by 6 bases, with 22 bases between the two germline ends. The CDR3 contains 17 residues. Germline V gene lookup returns CDR1 KGHDR and CDR2 SFDVKD. CDR3 in DNA: TGTGCCACCAGTGAACAGGCCCCCCGGCCCACACATGATACGCAGTATTTT. Protein: CATSEQAPRPTHDTQYF.

Many counts were recorded for this clonotype. This rearrangement joins TRBV14 to TRBJ2-7, with TRBD2 matching 9 bases. V lost 4 bases, J lost 7 bases, and 11 bases stayed unmatched. The CDR3 has 15 residues. The germline CDR1 and CDR2 sequences are SGHDN and FVKESK. The CDR3 spells CASSRLAGGPEEQYF. The CDR3 nucleotides read TGTGCCAGCAGCCGTTTGGCGGGAGGGCCGGAAGAGCAGTACTTC.

In this sample, this clonotype turned up many times. This chain links TRBV7-9 with TRBJ1-1, with a weak D call TRBD1 (6 bases). Germline V gives CDR1 SEHNR, CDR2 FQNEAQ (reference sequence). With 7 bases removed from V and 4 bases from J, the gap between germline ends came to 19 bases. CDR3 size: 15 residues. The CDR3 DNA follows: TGTGCCAGCACCAAGGCCCCAGGGGCGGGCACTGAAGCTTTCTTT. This encodes CASTKAPGAGTEAFF.

There are a few counts of this clonotype. The rearrangement joins TRBV1 to TRBJ2-7; the DNA was not used to check the table's D call, TRBD2. TRBV1 represents a pseudogene. The CDR3 runs to 21 residues. CDR3: CTSSLGVVPKSLAGVFYEQYF. The CDR3 bases are TGCACCAGCAGCCTTGGTGTGGTCCCAAAGTCGCTAGCGGGAGTGTTCTACGAGCAGTACTTC.

This clonotype was recorded a few times. The V gene is TRBV30, the J gene TRBJ2-7; TRBD2 might be the D (5 bases). The CDR3 extends over 14 amino acids. Trimming stripped 3 bases from V and 4 bases from J, with 16 bases between. Germline CDR1 and CDR2: GTSNPN and SVGIG (reference sequence). The CDR3 reads CAWSAGAGLYEQYF. CDR3 nucleotide sequence: TGTGCCTGGAGCGCAGGTGCGGGCTTGTACGAGCAGTACTTC.

This chain joins TRBV20-1 and TRBJ2-1; a weak D match, TRBD2 (6 bases). Per the germline V gene, CDR1 is DFQATT and CDR2 is SNEGSKA (reference sequence). The CDR3 totals 14 residues. Trimming took 6 bases from V and 0 from J, leaving 12 bases between them. This CDR3 reads CSATKGLSYNEQFF. CDR3 DNA sequence: TGCAGTGCCACTAAGGGACTCTCCTACAATGAGCAGTTCTTC.

This clonotype was detected many times. The chain uses TRBV7-9 and TRBJ2-1; possibly TRBD2 for D (6 bases). Trimming left V 1 base short and J 2 bases short, with 15 bases between. The CDR3 length is 17 residues. Germline V gives CDR1 SEHNR, CDR2 FQNEAQ (reference sequence). In DNA form, the CDR3 reads TGTGCCAGCAGCTTAGTGTGGTCTAGCGACCCCTACAATGAGCAGTTCTTC. It yields the protein CASSLVWSSDPYNEQFF. Together with reference TRBV7-9 and TRBJ2-1, the CDR3 gives the full variable domain: DTGVSQNPRHKITKRGQNVTFRCDPISEHNRLYWYRQTLGQGPEFLTYFQNEAQLEKSRLLSDRFSAERPKGSFSTLEIQRTEQGDSAMYLCASSLVWSSDPYNEQFFGPGTRLTVL.

This clonotype has more than one count but fewer than ten. This chain uses TRBV5-4 with TRBJ2-7, with D perhaps being TRBD1 or TRBD2 (5 bases each). This CDR3 region has 15 residues. Germline V gives CDR1 SGHNT, CDR2 YYREEE (reference sequence). V gave up 4 bases and J gave up 5 bases, with 19 bases separating them. In DNA form, the CDR3 reads TGTGCCAGCAGCCTGACGTCTGGTGGGGGTGACGAGCAGTACTTC. Translating it yields CASSLTSGGGDEQYF.

This clonotype appeared many times. CDR3 DNA sequence: TGTGCCAGCAGTTCGTCTAGCGGGGGTTACGAGCAGTACTTC. Translating it yields CASSSSSGGYEQYF. V gene TRBV7-9 combines with J gene TRBJ2-7; TRBD2 matches 10 bases. The germline V gene encodes CDR1 SEHNR and CDR2 FQNEAQ (reference sequence). The CDR3 extends over 14 amino acids. V was clipped by 6 bases and J by 4 bases; unmatched bases: 6. The variable domain in full, completed from reference TRBV7-9 and TRBJ2-7, reads DTGVSQNPRHKITKRGQNVTFRCDPISEHNRLYWYRQTLGQGPEFLTYFQNEAQLEKSRLLSDRFSAERPKGSFSTLEIQRTEQGDSAMYLCASSSSSGGYEQYFGPGTRLTVT.